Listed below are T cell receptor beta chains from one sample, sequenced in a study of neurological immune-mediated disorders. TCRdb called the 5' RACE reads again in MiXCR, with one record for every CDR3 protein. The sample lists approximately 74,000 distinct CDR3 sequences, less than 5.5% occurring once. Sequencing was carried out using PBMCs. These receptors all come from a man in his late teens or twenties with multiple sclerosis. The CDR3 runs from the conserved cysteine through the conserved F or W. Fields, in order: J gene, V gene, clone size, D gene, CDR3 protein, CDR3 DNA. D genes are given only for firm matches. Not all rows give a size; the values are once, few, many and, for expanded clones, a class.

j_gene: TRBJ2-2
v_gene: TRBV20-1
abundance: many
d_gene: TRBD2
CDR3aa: CSARDGLRGRASGELFF
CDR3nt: TGCAGTGCTAGAGATGGACTACGCGGGAGGGCCTCCGGGGAGCTGTTTTTT

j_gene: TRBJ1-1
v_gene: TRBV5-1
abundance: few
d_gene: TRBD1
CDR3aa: CASSWTGTAETFF
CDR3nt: TGCGCCAGCAGCTGGACAGGGACGGCCGAGACTTTCTTT

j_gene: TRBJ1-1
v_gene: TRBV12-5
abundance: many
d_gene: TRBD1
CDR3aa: CASGLVTRGRDTTEAFF
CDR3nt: TGTGCTAGTGGTTTGGTAACGAGGGGGCGCGATACCACTGAAGCTTTCTTT

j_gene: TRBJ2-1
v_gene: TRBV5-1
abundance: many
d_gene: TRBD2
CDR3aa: CASSLIGVGASGEQFF
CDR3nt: TGCGCCAGCAGCTTGATAGGGGTTGGGGCTAGCGGTGAGCAGTTCTTC

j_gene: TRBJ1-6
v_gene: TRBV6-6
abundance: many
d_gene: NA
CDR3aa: CASTPGRGNSPLNF
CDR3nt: TGTGCCAGTACGCCGGGACGGGGGAATTCACCCCTCAACTTT

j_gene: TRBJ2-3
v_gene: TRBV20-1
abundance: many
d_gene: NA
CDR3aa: CSARTDTQYF
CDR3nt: TGCAGTGCCCGGACAGATACGCAGTATTTT

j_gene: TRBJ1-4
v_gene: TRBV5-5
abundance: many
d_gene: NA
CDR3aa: CASSPMGGPLGEKLFF
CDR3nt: TGTGCCAGCAGCCCTATGGGGGGCCCATTGGGGGAAAAACTGTTTTTT

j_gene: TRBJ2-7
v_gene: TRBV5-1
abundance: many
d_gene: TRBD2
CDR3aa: CASSLESGGDEQYF
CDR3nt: TGCGCCAGCAGCTTGGAGTCGGGAGGGGACGAGCAGTACTTC

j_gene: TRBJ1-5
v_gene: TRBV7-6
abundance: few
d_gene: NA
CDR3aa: CASSLGPGNQPQNF
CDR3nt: TGTGCCAGCAGCTTAGGTCCGGGGAATCAGCCCCAGAATTTT

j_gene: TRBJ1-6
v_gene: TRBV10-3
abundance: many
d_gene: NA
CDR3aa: CAITEQLNNSPLHF
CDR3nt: TGTGCCATCACCGAACAGCTTAATAATTCACCCCTCCACTTT

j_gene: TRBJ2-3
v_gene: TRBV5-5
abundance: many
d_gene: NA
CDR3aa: CASSFQGSTDTQYF
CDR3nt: TGTGCCAGCAGCTTTCAGGGGAGCACAGATACGCAGTATTTT

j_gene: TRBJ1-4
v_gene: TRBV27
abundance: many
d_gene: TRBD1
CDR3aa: CASSWTGVNEKLFF
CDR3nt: TGTGCCAGCAGCTGGACAGGCGTTAATGAAAAACTGTTTTTT

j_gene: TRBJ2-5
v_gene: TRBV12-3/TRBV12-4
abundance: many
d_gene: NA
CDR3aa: CASSLLSPVETQYF
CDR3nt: TGTGCCAGCAGTTTGTTGAGCCCCGTGGAGACCCAGTACTTC

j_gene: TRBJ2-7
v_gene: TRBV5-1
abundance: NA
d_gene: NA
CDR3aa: CASSLLQGGHEQYF
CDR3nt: TGCGCCAGCAGCTTGCTGCAGGGGGGACACGAGCAGTACTTC

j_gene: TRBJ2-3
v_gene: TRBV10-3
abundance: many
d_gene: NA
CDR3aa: CAISESTGGTMTGTQYF
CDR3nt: TGTGCCATCAGTGAGTCAACAGGGGGGACTATGACCGGTACGCAGTATTTT

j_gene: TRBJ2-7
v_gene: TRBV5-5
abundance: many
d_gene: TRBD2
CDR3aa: CASRGGGAVEQYF
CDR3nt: TGTGCCAGCAGGGGCGGGGGGGCAGTCGAGCAGTACTTC

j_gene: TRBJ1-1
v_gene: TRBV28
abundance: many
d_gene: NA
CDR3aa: CASTQQGNTEAFF
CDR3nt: TGTGCCAGCACTCAGCAGGGGAACACTGAAGCTTTCTTT

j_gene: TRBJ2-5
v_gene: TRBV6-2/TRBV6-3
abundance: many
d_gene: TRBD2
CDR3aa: CASSPPAGLAGGETQYF
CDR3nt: TGTGCCAGCAGTCCACCCGCCGGACTAGCGGGAGGGGAGACCCAGTACTTC

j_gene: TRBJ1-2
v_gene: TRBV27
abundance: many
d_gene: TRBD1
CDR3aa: CAAGRTGSGYGYTF
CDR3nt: TGTGCCGCAGGCCGGACAGGGTCTGGCTATGGCTACACCTTC

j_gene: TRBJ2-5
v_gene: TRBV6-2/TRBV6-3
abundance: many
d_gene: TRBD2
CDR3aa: CASSGLAAETQYF
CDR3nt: TGTGCCAGCAGCGGACTAGCGGCCGAGACCCAGTACTTC

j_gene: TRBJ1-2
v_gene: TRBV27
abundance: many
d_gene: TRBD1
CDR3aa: CASSYIQGTAVYGYTF
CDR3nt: TGTGCCAGCAGCTACATTCAAGGGACAGCTGTTTATGGCTACACCTTC

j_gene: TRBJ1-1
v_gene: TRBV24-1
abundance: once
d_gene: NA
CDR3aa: CATSEEMGGEAFF
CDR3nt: TGTGCCACCAGTGAAGAAATGGGCGGTGAAGCTTTCTTT

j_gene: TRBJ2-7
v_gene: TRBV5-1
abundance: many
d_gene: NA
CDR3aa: CASSTKRDGVYEQYF
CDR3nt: TGCGCCAGCAGCACAAAACGGGACGGAGTCTACGAGCAGTACTTC

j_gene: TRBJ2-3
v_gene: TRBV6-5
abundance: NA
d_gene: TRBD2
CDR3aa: CASSPAGGGDTQYF
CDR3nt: TGTGCCAGCAGTCCCGCGGGGGGTGGGGATACGCAGTATTTT

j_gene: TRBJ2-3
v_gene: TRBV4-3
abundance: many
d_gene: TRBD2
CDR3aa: CASSQGAPGGSGTDTQYF
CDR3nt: TGCGCCAGCAGCCAAGGGGCCCCTGGCGGGAGCGGCACAGATACGCAGTATTTT

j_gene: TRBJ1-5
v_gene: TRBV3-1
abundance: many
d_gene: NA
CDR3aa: CASSQAVGSNQPQHF
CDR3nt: TGTGCCAGCAGCCAAGCGGTTGGGAGCAATCAGCCCCAGCATTTT

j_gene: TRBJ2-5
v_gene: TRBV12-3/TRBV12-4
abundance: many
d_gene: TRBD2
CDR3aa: CASSFWAREEETQYF
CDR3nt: TGTGCCAGCAGTTTTTGGGCGCGGGAGGAAGAGACCCAGTACTTC

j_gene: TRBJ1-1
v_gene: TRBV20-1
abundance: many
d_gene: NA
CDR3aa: CSAQEIFSGAIDTEAFF
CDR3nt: TGCAGTGCCCAGGAAATCTTCTCAGGGGCAATAGACACTGAAGCTTTCTTT

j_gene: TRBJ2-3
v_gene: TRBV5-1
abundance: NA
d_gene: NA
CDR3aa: CASSFPRDGDTQYF
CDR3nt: TGCGCCAGCAGCTTCCCCAGGGATGGGGATACGCAGTATTTT

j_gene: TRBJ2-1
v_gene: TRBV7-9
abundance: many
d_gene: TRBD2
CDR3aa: CASKRTSGRVGEQFF
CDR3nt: TGTGCCAGCAAGCGGACTAGCGGGAGGGTTGGTGAGCAGTTCTTC

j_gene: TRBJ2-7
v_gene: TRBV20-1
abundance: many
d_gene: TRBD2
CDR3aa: CSASPTSGAREQYF
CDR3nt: TGCAGTGCTAGCCCTACTAGCGGGGCCCGGGAGCAGTACTTC

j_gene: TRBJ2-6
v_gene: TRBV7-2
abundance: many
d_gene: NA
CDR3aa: CASSLGTGTGANVLTF
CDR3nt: TGTGCCAGCAGCTTAGGTACAGGTACTGGGGCCAACGTCCTGACTTTC

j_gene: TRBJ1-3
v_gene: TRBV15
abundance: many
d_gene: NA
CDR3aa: CATSRDSLGTSGNTIYF
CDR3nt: TGTGCCACCAGCAGAGATTCGTTGGGGACCTCTGGAAACACCATATATTTT

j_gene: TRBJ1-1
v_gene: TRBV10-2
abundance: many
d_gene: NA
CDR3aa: CASSEGGGWTEAFF
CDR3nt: TGCGCCAGCAGTGAAGGGGGGGGTTGGACTGAAGCTTTCTTT

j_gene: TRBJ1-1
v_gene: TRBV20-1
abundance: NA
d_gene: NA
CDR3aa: CSAREFGEFSEAFF
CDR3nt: TGCAGTGCTAGAGAATTCGGGGAGTTTTCAGAAGCTTTCTTT

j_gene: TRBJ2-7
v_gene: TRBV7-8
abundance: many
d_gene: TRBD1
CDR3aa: CASRWGQGAGEQYF
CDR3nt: TGTGCCAGCAGATGGGGACAGGGTGCTGGGGAGCAGTACTTC

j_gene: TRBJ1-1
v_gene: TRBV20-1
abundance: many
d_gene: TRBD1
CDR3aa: CSAPGTEITEAFF
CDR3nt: TGCAGTGCTCCCGGGACAGAAATCACTGAAGCTTTCTTT

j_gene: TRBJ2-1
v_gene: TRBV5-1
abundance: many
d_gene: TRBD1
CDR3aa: CASSWRDRGLDEQFF
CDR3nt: TGCGCCAGCAGCTGGCGGGACAGGGGGCTCGATGAGCAGTTCTTC

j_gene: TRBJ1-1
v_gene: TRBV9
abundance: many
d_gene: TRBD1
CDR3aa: CASSKDRADTEAFF
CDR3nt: TGTGCCAGCAGCAAGGACAGGGCTGACACTGAAGCTTTCTTT

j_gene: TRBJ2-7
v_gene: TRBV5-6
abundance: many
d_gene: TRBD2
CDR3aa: CASSLLAGEQYF
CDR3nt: TGTGCCAGCAGCTTGTTAGCGGGCGAGCAGTACTTC

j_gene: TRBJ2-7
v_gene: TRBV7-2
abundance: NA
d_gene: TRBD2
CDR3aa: CSSGTSGPYEQYF
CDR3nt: TGTTCCAGTGGGACTAGCGGCCCCTACGAGCAGTACTTC

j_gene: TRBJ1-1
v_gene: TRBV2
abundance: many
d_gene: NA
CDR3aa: CASTPGRDTEAFF
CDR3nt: TGTGCCAGCACCCCGGGGCGGGACACTGAAGCTTTCTTT

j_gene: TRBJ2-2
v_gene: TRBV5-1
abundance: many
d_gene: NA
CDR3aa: CASSPPSSGLGELFF
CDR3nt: TGCGCCAGCAGCCCGCCTTCCTCTGGGCTCGGGGAGCTGTTTTTT

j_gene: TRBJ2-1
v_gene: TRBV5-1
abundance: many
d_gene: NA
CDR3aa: CASSRGEPLNRDEQFF
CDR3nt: TGCGCCAGCAGCCGCGGGGAGCCCCTTAATCGCGATGAGCAGTTCTTC

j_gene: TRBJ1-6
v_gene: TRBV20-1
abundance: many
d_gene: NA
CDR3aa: CSASSSGDSPLHF
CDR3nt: TGCAGTGCTAGTTCATCAGGTGATTCACCCCTCCACTTT

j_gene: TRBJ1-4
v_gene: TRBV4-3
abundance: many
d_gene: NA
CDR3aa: CASSTSRDPEKLFF
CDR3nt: TGCGCCAGTTCAACGAGCCGGGACCCAGAAAAACTGTTTTTT

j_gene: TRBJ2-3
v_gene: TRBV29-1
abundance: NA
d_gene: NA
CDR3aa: CSVVERSDTQYF
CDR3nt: TGCAGCGTGGTGGAAAGATCGGATACGCAGTATTTT

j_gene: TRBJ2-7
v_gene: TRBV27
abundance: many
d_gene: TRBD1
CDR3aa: CASSRYRQGSYEQYF
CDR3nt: TGTGCCAGCAGTCGCTACAGACAGGGGTCCTACGAGCAGTACTTC

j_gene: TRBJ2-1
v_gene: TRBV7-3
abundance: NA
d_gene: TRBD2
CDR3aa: CASSGGVLSYNEQFF
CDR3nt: TGTGCCAGCAGCGGGGGGGTCCTCTCCTACAATGAGCAGTTCTTC

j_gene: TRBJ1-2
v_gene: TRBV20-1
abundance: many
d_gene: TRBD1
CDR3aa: CSARAGTEPSYGYTF
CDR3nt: TGCAGTGCTAGAGCCGGGACAGAGCCCTCCTATGGCTACACCTTC

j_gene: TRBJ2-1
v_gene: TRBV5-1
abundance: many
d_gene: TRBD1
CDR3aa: CASSLGQGFNEQFF
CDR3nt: TGCGCCAGCAGCTTGGGACAGGGGTTCAATGAGCAGTTCTTC

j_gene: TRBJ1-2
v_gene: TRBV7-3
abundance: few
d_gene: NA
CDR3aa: CASSLTGSHGYTF
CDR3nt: TGTGCCAGCAGCTTAACGGGATCACATGGCTACACCTTC

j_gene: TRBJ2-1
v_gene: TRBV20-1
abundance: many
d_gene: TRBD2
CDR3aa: CSASRGVYNEQFF
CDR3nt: TGCAGTGCTTCCCGGGGGGTGTACAATGAGCAGTTCTTC

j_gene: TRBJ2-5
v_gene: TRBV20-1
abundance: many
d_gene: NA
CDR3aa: CSATREQETQYF
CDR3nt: TGCAGTGCTACCCGGGAACAAGAGACCCAGTACTTC